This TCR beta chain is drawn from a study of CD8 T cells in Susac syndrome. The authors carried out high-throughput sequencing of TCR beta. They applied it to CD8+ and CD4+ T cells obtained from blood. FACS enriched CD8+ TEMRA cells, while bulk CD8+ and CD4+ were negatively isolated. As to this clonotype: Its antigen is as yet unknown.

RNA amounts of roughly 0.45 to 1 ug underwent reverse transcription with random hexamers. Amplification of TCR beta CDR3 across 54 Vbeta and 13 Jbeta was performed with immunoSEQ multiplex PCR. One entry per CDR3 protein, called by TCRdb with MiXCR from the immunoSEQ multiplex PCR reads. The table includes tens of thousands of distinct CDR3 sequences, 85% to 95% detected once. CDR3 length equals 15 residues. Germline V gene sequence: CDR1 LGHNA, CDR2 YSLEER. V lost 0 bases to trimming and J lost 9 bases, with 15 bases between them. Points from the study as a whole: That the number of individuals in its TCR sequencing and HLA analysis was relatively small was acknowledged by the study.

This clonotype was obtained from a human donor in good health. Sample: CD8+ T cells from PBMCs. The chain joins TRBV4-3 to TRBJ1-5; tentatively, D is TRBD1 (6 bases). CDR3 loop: CASSQDLGGRRPQHF. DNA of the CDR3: TGCGCCAGCAGCCAAGATTTAGGGGGAAGAAGGCCCCAGCATTTT.